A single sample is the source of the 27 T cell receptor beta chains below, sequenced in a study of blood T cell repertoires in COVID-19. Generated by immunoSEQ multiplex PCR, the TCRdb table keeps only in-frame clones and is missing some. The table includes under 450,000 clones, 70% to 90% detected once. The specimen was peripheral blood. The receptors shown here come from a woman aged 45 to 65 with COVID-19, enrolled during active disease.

Here the CDR3 reads CASRTRDQPQHF. The CDR3 DNA reads as TGTGCCAGCAGGACTCGAGATCAGCCCCAGCATTTT. This chain links TRBV28 with TRBJ1-5; no definite D call. This CDR3 has 12 amino acids. Germline V gene sequence: CDR1 MDHEN, CDR2 SYDVKM. V gave up 6 bases and J gave up 5 bases, with 8 bases separating them.

This chain's CDR3 is CASSLEFGGGAETQYF. The CDR3 DNA sequence: TGCGCCAGCAGCTTGGAATTCGGCGGGGGGGCAGAGACCCAGTACTTC. The chain has TRBV5-1 and TRBJ2-5; 9 bases line up with TRBD2. The CDR3 runs to 16 residues. Trimming removed 0 bases from V and 4 bases from J; junction bases left unmatched: 7. Germline lookup yields CDR1 SGHRS and CDR2 YFSETQ.

The CDR3 region has the DNA TGTGCCAGCACCCCAGGAGGCCGGTCGGGGGTCTATGGCTACACCTTC. Its translation: CASTPGGRSGVYGYTF. The chain uses TRBV6-6 and TRBJ1-2; possibly TRBD1 for D (5 bases). Trimming pared 7 bases from V and 4 bases from J, leaving 22 bases between. Germline V CDR1 and CDR2: MNHNY, SVGAGI (reference sequence). The CDR3 is 16 residues long.

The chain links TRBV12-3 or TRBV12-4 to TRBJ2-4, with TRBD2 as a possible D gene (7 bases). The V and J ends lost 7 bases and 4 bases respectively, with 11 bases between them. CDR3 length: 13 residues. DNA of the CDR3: TGTGCCAGCATCAAGGGGGGGAAAAACATTCAGTACTTC. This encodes CASIKGGKNIQYF.

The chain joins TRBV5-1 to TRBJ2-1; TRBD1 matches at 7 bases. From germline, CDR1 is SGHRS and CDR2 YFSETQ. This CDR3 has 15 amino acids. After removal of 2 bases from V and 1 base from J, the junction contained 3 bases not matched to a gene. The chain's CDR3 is CASSLQTGSYNEQFF. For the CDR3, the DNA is TGCGCCAGCAGCTTACAGACAGGGTCCTACAATGAGCAGTTCTTC.

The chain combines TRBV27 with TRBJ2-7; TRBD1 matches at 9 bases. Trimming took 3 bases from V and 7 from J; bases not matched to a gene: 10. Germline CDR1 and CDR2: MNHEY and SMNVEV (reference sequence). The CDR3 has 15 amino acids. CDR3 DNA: TGTGCCAGCAGTTTCAGTGGGACAGGGATAGGAGAGCAGTACTTC. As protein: CASSFSGTGIGEQYF.

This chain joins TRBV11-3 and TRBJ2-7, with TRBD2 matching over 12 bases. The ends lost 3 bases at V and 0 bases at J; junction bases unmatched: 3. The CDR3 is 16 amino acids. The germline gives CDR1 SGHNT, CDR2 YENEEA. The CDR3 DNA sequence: TGTGCCAGCAGCTTTCGACTAGCGGGGGTCTCCTACGAGCAGTACTTC. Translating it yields CASSFRLAGVSYEQYF.

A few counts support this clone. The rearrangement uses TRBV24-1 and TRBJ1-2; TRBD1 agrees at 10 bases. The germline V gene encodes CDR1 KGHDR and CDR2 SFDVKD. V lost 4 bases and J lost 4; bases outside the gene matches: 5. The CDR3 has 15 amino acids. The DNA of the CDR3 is TGTGCCACCAGTGACCCGGGACAGGGGATCTATGGCTACACCTTC. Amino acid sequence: CATSDPGQGIYGYTF.

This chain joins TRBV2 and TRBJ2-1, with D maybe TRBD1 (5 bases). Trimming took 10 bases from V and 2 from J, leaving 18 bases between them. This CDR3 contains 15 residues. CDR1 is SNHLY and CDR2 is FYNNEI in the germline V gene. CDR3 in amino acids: CATDSLTDPYNEQFF. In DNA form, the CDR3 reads TGTGCCACCGACAGTCTCACAGATCCCTACAATGAGCAGTTCTTC. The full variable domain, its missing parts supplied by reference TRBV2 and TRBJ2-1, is EPEVTQTPSHQVTQMGQEVILRCVPISNHLYFYWYRQILGQKVEFLVSFYNNEISEKSEIFDDQFSVERPDGSNFTLKIRSTKLEDSAMYFCATDSLTDPYNEQFFGPGTRLTVL.

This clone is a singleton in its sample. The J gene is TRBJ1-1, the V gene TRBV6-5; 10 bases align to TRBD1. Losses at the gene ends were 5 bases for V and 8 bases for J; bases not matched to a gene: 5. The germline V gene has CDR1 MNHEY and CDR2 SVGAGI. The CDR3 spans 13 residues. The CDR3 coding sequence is TGTGCCAGCAGTCTCCGGGACAGGGGAGAAGCTTTCTTT. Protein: CASSLRDRGEAFF.

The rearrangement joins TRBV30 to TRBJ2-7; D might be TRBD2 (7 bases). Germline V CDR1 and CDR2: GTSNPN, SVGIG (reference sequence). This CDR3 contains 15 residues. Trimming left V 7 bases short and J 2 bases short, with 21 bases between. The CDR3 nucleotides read TGTGCCTCCGGACAGAGGGGGGGGATTGCCTACGAGCAGTACTTC. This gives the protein CASGQRGGIAYEQYF. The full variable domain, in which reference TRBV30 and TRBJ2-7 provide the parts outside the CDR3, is SQTIHQWPATLVQPVGSPLSLECTVEGTSNPNLYWYRQAAGRGLQLLFYSVGIGQISSEVPQNLSASRPQDRQFILSSKKLLLSDSGFYLCASGQRGGIAYEQYFGPGTRLTVT.

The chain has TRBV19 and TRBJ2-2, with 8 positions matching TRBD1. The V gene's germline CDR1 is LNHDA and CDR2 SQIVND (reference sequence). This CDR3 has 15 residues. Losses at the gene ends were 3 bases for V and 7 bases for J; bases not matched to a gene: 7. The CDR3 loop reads CASSMLQGGNGELFF. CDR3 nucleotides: TGTGCCAGTAGTATGTTACAGGGGGGTAACGGGGAGCTGTTTTTT. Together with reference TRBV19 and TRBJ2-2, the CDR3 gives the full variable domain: DGGITQSPKYLFRKEGQNVTLSCEQNLNHDAMYWYRQDPGQGLRLIYYSQIVNDFQKGDIAEGYSVSREKKESFPLTVTSAQKNPTAFYLCASSMLQGGNGELFFGEGSRLTVL.

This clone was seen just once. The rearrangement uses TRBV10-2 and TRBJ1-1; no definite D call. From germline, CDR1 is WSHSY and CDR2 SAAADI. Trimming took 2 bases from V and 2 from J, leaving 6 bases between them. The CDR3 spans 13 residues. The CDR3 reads CASSEVSNTEAFF. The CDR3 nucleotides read TGCGCCAGCAGTGAGGTTTCAAACACTGAAGCTTTCTTT.

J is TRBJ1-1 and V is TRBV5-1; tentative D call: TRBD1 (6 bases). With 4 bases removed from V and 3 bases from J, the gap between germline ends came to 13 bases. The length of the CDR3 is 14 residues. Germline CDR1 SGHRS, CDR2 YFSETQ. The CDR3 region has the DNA TGCGCCAGCAGCACCGTAGGGGGGGACACTGAAGCTTTCTTT. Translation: CASSTVGGDTEAFF.

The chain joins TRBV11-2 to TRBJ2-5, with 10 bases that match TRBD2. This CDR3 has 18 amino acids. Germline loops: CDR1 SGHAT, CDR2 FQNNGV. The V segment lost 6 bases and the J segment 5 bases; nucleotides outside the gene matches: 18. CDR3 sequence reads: CASSQGGASGGRWETQYF. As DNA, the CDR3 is TGTGCCAGCAGTCAAGGCGGGGCTAGCGGGGGTAGGTGGGAGACCCAGTACTTC.

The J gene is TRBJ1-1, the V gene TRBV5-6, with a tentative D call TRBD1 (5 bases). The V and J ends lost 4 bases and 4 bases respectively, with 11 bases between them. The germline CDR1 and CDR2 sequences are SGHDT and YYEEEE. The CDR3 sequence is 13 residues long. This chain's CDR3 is CASSRRRGTEAFF. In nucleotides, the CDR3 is TGTGCCAGCAGCCGGAGGAGGGGCACTGAAGCTTTCTTT.

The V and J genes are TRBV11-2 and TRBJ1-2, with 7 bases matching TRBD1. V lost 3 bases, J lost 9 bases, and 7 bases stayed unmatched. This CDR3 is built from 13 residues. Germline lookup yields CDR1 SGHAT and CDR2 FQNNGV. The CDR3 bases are TGTGCCAGCAGCTTTACAGGGGAATATAGCTACACCTTC. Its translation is CASSFTGEYSYTF.

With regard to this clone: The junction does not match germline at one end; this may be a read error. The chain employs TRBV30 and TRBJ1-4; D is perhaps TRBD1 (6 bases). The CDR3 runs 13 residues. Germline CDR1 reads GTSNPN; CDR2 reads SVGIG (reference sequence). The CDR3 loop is CAGRGRTNEKLFF. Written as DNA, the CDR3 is TGTGCCGGGAGGGGGAGGACTAATGAAAAACTGTTTTTT.

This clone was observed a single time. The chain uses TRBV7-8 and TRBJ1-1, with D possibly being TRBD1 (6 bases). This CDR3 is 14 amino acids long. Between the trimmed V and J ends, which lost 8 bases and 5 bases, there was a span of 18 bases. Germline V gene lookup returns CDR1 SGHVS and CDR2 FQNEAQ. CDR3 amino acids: CASLLGQGSTEAFF. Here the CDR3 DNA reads TGTGCCAGCCTCCTTGGTCAGGGGTCAACTGAAGCTTTCTTT.

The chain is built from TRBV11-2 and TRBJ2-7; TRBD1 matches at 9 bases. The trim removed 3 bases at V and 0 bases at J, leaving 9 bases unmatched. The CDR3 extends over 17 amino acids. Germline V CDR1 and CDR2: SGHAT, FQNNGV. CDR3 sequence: CASSFPRQGDSSYEQYF. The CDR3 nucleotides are TGTGCCAGCAGCTTTCCCCGACAGGGGGACAGCTCCTACGAGCAGTACTTC.

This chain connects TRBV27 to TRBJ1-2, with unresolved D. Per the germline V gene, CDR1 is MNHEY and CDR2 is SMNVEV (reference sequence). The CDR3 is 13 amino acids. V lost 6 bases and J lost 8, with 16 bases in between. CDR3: CASSPVALRGYTF. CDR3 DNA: TGTGCCAGCAGCCCCGTAGCCCTACGAGGCTACACCTTC.

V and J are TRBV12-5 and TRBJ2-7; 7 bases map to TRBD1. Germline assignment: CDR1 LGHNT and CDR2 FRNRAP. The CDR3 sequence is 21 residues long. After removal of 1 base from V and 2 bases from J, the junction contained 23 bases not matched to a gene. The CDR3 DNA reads TGTGCTAGTGGTTTGGGCTTCATCGGGGACAGACAGGGTGAGCTTACCTACGAGCAGTACTTC. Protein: CASGLGFIGDRQGELTYEQYF.

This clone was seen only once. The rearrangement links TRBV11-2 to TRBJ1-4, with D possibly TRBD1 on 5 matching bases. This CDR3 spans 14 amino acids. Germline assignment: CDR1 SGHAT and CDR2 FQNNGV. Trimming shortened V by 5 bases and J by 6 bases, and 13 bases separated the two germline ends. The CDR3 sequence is CASSQGGVDEKLFF. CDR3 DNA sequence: TGTGCCAGCAGCCAGGGAGGGGTTGATGAAAAACTGTTTTTT.

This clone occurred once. The CDR3, as DNA: TGTGCCAGTAGTCCCCGGACAGGAGGAACTCCTGAAGCTTTCTTT. It specifies CASSPRTGGTPEAFF. The genes are TRBV19 and TRBJ1-1; TRBD1 agrees at 7 bases. The length of the CDR3 is 15 residues. Germline lookup yields CDR1 LNHDA and CDR2 SQIVND (reference sequence). Trimming cost V 5 bases and J 6 bases; bases outside gene matches: 12.

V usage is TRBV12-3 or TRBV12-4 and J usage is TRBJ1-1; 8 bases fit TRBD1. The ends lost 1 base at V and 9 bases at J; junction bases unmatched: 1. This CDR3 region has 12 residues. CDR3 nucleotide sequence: TGTGCCAGCAGTTTAGGCAGGGGGCAAGCTTTCTTT. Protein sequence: CASSLGRGQAFF.

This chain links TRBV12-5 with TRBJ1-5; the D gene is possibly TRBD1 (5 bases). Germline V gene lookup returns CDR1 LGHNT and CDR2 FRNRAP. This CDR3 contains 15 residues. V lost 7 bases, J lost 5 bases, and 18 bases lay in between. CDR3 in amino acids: CASASLGGSHQPQHF. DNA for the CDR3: TGTGCTAGTGCTTCTCTGGGGGGATCCCATCAGCCCCAGCATTTT.

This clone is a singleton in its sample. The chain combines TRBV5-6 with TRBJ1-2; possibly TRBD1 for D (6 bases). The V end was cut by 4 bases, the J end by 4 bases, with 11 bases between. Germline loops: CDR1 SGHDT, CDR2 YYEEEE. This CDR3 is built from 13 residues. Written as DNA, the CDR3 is TGTGCCAGCAGCGAGGGACAAACCTATGGCTACACCTTC. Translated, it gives CASSEGQTYGYTF. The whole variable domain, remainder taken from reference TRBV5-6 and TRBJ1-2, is DAGVTQSPTHLIKTRGQQVTLRCSPKSGHDTVSWYQQALGQGPQFIFQYYEEEERQRGNFPDRFSGHQFPNYSSELNVNALLLGDSALYLCASSEGQTYGYTFGSGTRLTVV.